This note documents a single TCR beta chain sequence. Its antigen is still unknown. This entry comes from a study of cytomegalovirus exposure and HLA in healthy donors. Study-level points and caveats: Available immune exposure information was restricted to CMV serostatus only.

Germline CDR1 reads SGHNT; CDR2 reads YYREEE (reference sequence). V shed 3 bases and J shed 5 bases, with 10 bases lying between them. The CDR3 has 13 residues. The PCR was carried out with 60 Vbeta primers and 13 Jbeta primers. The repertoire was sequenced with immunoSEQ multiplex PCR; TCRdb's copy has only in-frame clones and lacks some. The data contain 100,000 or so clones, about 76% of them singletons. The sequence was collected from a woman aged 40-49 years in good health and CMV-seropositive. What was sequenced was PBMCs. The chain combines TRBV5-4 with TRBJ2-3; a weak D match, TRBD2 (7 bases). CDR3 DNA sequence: TGTGCCAGCAGCTGGGGGGGCGGAGATACGCAGTATTTT. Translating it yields CASSWGGGDTQYF.